This T cell receptor beta chain was sequenced during a study of blood T cells in healthy people across ages. This clonotype was seen a handful of times. The antigen remains unidentified. The CDR3 is made up of 17 amino acids. Germline-derived CDR1 and CDR2 are SGHRS and YFSETQ. V was pared by 1 base and J by 2 bases, with 17 bases between. Through a sample-barcoded 5' primer and a J-beta primer mix, a second PCR was run for about 6 to 12 cycles. Each of the cDNA molecules was tagged by a template-switch adaptor with 12 random nucleotides. In TCRdb, the 5' RACE reads were re-called with MiXCR into one record per CDR3 protein. The sample lists some 1.5 million distinct CDR3 sequences, 28% occurring once. Isolating PBMCs gave at least 6 million of these cells per sample. Study-level points and caveats: Naive CD4+ cells and diversity were both higher in long-lived donors than in aged donors.

The sample was blood. V gene TRBV5-1 combines with J gene TRBJ2-3, with D maybe TRBD2 (6 bases). The receptor's source is a woman in her 30s in good health. CDR3 coding DNA: TGCGCCAGCAGCTTGTGGATTGGGGCGGGGACCACAGATACGCAGTATTTT. Translation: CASSLWIGAGTTDTQYF. Drawing the rest from reference TRBV5-1 and TRBJ2-3, the complete variable domain is KAGVTQTPRYLIKTRGQQVTLSCSPISGHRSVSWYQQTPGQGLQFLFEYFSETQRNKGNFPGRFSGRQFSNSRSEMNVSTLELGDSALYLCASSLWIGAGTTDTQYFGPGTRLTVL.